This T cell receptor (beta chain) was observed in a study of radiotherapy plus CTLA-4 blockade in lung cancer. Ipilimumab-mediated CTLA-4 blockade plus focal radiation was given to patients having chemo-refractory metastatic non-small-cell lung cancer. Assay used: immunoSEQ multiplex PCR; TCRdb lists only in-frame clones, some missing. The data show 28,000 or so clones, with roughly 80% seen just once and 7.5% held by the top ten. General study results and limits: TCR clones from tumors expanded in blood after radiotherapy plus ipilimumab. Among reported predictors of response, early blood T cell clone dynamics with interferon-beta performed best.

Per germline, CDR1 ENHRY and CDR2 SYGVKD. V dropped 0 bases and J dropped 7; count of bases not matched to a gene: 4. CDR3 length: 15 residues. With regard to this clone: Its antigen is as yet unknown.

The rearrangement uses TRBV10-3 and TRBJ2-1; 9 bases align to TRBD2. This TCR was sampled from a human donor with non-small cell lung cancer who had stable disease on radiotherapy plus ipilimumab. The sequences come from peripheral blood, collected from a patient treated with radiotherapy plus ipilimumab. In DNA form, the CDR3 reads TGTGCCATCAGTGAGTCGGGGACTAGCAGGAATGAGCAGTTCTTC. Encoded protein: CAISESGTSRNEQFF.